These 23 T cell receptor beta chains were sequenced from one sample in a study of STAT3 mutations in large granular lymphocyte leukemia. Study findings and constraints: In T-cell large granular lymphocyte leukemia, about half of patients showed multiple immunodominant subclonotypes.

The antigens of these receptors remain unknown. Generated by immunoSEQ multiplex PCR, the TCRdb table keeps only in-frame clones and is missing some. The sample shows about 16,000 clones, almost 85% of them seen only once. Sequenced material: peripheral blood mononuclear cells. These receptor sequences come from a man aged 45-65 years with T-cell large granular lymphocyte leukemia. Some clones in this sample may be carry-over from other donors' samples.

This clone turned up a few times. The V call is TRBV7-9, the J call TRBJ1-5; D gene unclear. Germline CDR1 SEHNR, CDR2 FQNEAQ (reference sequence). V was cut by 5 bases and J by 3 bases, with 11 bases left in between. The CDR3 consists of 14 residues. This CDR3 reads CASSTDGPNQPQHF. CDR3 bases: TGTGCCAGCAGCACCGACGGACCCAATCAGCCCCAGCATTTT.

The chain carries TRBV5-4 and TRBJ2-5; possible D gene TRBD1, 5 bases. Germline V lookup: CDR1 SGHNT, CDR2 YYREEE (reference sequence). Trimming cost V 3 bases and J 1 base, with 10 bases left between them. There are 14 residues in the CDR3. CDR3 sequence (DNA): TGTGCCAGCAGCTCGACAGCTGCCCAAGAGACCCAGTACTTC. Residues: CASSSTAAQETQYF. The complete variable domain, with remaining parts taken from reference TRBV5-4 and TRBJ2-5, reads ETGVTQSPTHLIKTRGQQVTLRCSSQSGHNTVSWYQQALGQGPQFIFQYYREEENGRGNFPPRFSGLQFPNYSSELNVNALELDDSALYLCASSSTAAQETQYFGPGTRLLVL.

The rearrangement links TRBV6-1 to TRBJ1-1; 7 nucleotides agree with TRBD1. The CDR3 consists of 15 residues. CDR1 and CDR2 from the germline V gene are MNHNS and SASEGT. Trimming cost V 1 base and J 3 bases; bases outside gene matches: 5. The CDR3 DNA reads TGTGCCAGCAGTGAAGTCCAGGGGGGGCACACTGAAGCTTTCTTT. This sequence encodes CASSEVQGGHTEAFF.

This chain connects TRBV28 to TRBJ1-3, with D uncertain. V was shortened by 6 bases and J by 4 bases, with 1 base between the two germline ends. The germline V gene encodes CDR1 MDHEN and CDR2 SYDVKM. CDR3 size: 10 residues. The CDR3 sequence is CASSGNTIYF. CDR3 nucleotides: TGTGCCAGCAGCGGAAACACCATATATTTT.

V gene TRBV5-6 combines with J gene TRBJ2-3; TRBD1 is a possible D gene (6 bases). V was shortened by 4 bases and J by 4 bases, with 13 bases between the two germline ends. CDR3 size: 14 residues. CDR1 is SGHDT and CDR2 is YYEEEE in the germline V gene. This CDR3 reads CASSPGSGADTQYF. In nucleotides, the CDR3 is TGTGCCAGCAGCCCAGGGTCAGGGGCAGATACGCAGTATTTT.

J is TRBJ2-5 and V is TRBV2; 10 bases map to TRBD2. The CDR3 consists of 15 residues. V shed 10 bases and J 13 bases; nucleotides not matched to a gene: 21. Germline V gives CDR1 SNHLY, CDR2 FYNNEI. The CDR3 DNA follows: TGTGCCACCCCCTGGAATAAGCGGGAGGGCCAAAGGCCGTACTTC. Its protein product is CATPWNKREGQRPYF.

J is TRBJ2-7 and V is TRBV11-2, with D unresolved. Germline V lookup: CDR1 SGHAT, CDR2 FQNNGV. This CDR3 comprises 13 residues. With 0 bases removed from V and 8 bases from J, the gap between germline ends came to 11 bases. CDR3 sequence: CASSLEPRAQQYF. The CDR3 bases are TGTGCCAGCAGCTTAGAGCCTCGGGCCCAGCAGTACTTC.

The chain recombines TRBV19 with TRBJ1-4; D gene unclear. Looked up from germline, CDR1 is LNHDA and CDR2 is SQIVND (reference sequence). The germline V and J ends were trimmed by 3 bases and 0 bases, with 11 bases remaining between them. The CDR3 has 16 residues. CDR3 in amino acids: CASSMANGATNEKLFF. The CDR3 DNA reads as TGTGCCAGTAGTATGGCTAACGGTGCAACTAATGAAAAACTGTTTTTT.

In DNA, the CDR3 is TGTGCCAGTAGCTACTTACAGGGGAATTCACCCCTCCACTTT. This gives the protein CASSYLQGNSPLHF. The chain carries TRBV19 and TRBJ1-6; 7 bases are a match to TRBD1. The J segment lost 7 bases and the V segment lost 6 bases, leaving 6 bases of the junction unmatched. The CDR3 covers 14 residues. The germline V gene has CDR1 LNHDA and CDR2 SQIVND (reference sequence).

The V call is TRBV4-3, the J call TRBJ2-1; TRBD2 matches at 11 bases. The J segment lost 1 base and the V segment lost 4 bases, leaving 3 bases of the junction unmatched. The germline CDR1 and CDR2 sequences are LGHNA and YSLEER. The CDR3 has 16 residues. CDR3 region: CASSPRLAGSYNEQFF. The CDR3 DNA reads TGCGCCAGCAGCCCACGACTAGCGGGATCCTACAATGAGCAGTTCTTC.

The rearrangement uses TRBV18 and TRBJ2-7; 14 nucleotides align to TRBD2. CDR1 and CDR2 (germline): KGHSH, LQKENI. The CDR3 has 14 residues. Germline trimming cut 3 bases from V and 7 bases from J; bases unmatched to any gene: 2. The DNA for the CDR3 is TGTGCCAGCTCACCGGGACTAGCGGGAGCGGAGCAGTACTTC. Protein sequence: CASSPGLAGAEQYF.

This clone was counted between two and nine times. This chain connects TRBV6-5 to TRBJ2-7; possible D gene TRBD1, 5 bases. From germline, CDR1 is MNHEY and CDR2 SVGAGI. This CDR3 has 15 amino acids. The V and J ends lost 2 bases and 0 bases respectively, with 11 bases between them. CDR3 coding DNA: TGTGCCAGCAGTTACGTTCAGGGTGCCTCCTACGAGCAGTACTTC. Residues: CASSYVQGASYEQYF.

This rearrangement joins TRBV13 to TRBJ2-2; possibly TRBD1 for D (5 bases). The germline V and J ends were trimmed by 1 base and 3 bases, with 9 bases remaining between them. Germline-derived CDR1 and CDR2 are PRHDT and FYEKMQ (reference sequence). This CDR3 is 15 amino acids long. The CDR3 DNA follows: TGTGCCAGCAGCTTAGAGGGGCAGCACACCGGGGAGCTGTTTTTT. Translating gives CASSLEGQHTGELFF.

This clone was counted between two and nine times. At one of its ends the junction is not consistent with the germline gene, which may arise from a read error. The chain combines TRBV5-1 with TRBJ1-2; 10 bases fit TRBD1. The CDR3 covers 12 residues. Germline CDR1 reads SGHRS; CDR2 reads YFSETQ. The CDR3 coding sequence is TGCGCCAGCAGCCAGGACAGGGGGGAGGCCTTTTTC. Encoded protein: CASSQDRGEAFF.

The chain is built from TRBV4-3 and TRBJ2-7, with 9 positions matching TRBD2. The V gene end was trimmed by 0 bases and the J gene end by 2 bases; junction bases not matched to a gene: 5. This CDR3 region has 16 residues. Germline loops: CDR1 LGHNA, CDR2 YSLEER. The CDR3 DNA is TGCGCCAGCAGCCAAGATGCTAGCGGGAACCCCTACGAGCAGTACTTC. Protein product: CASSQDASGNPYEQYF.

This clone showed up just once. The chain joins TRBV9 to TRBJ2-2; TRBD2 matches 10 bases. Germline CDR1 and CDR2: SGDLS and YYNGEE. V lost 0 bases, J lost 3 bases, and 20 bases stayed unmatched. The CDR3 is 22 residues long. The CDR3 loop is CASSVGVGTTRRLAGDTGELFF. CDR3 bases: TGTGCCAGCAGCGTAGGGGTTGGAACGACGCGGAGGCTAGCGGGAGACACCGGGGAGCTGTTTTTT. Full variable domain (remainder filled in from reference TRBV9 and TRBJ2-2): DSGVTQTPKHLITATGQRVTLRCSPRSGDLSVYWYQQSLDQGLQFLIQYYNGEERAKGNILERFSAQQFPDLHSELNLSSLELGDSALYFCASSVGVGTTRRLAGDTGELFFGEGSRLTVL.

This sequence joins TRBV6-4 and TRBJ2-3; D is possibly TRBD2 (5 bases). CDR1 and CDR2 from the germline V gene are MRHNA and SNTAGT. Between the trimmed V and J ends, which lost 2 bases and 2 bases, there was a span of 8 bases. The CDR3 runs 14 residues. For the CDR3, the DNA is TGTGCCAGCAGTGACGGGAGACACACAGATACGCAGTATTTT. It yields the protein CASSDGRHTDTQYF.

The chain combines TRBV5-4 with TRBJ2-7; 7 positions match TRBD1. V gave up 4 bases and J gave up 4 bases; unmatched junction bases: 8. In germline, CDR1 is SGHNT, CDR2 YYREEE (reference sequence). CDR3 length equals 14 residues. Here the CDR3 DNA reads TGTGCCAGCAGCCCTGACAGGGTTAATTACGAGCAGTACTTC. Translating it yields CASSPDRVNYEQYF.

This clone was recorded a few times. The J gene is TRBJ1-5, the V gene TRBV10-2; D ambiguous. The germline V and J ends were trimmed by 3 bases and 0 bases, with 6 bases remaining between them. There are 14 residues in the CDR3. CDR1 WSHSY and CDR2 SAAADI come from the germline V gene. CDR3 sequence: CASSDGFSNQPQHF. Here the CDR3 DNA reads TGCGCCAGCAGTGACGGGTTTAGCAATCAGCCCCAGCATTTT.

The chain carries TRBV4-3 and TRBJ2-2; 10 positions match TRBD2. Germline V gives CDR1 LGHNA, CDR2 YSLEER. V lost 0 bases to trimming and J lost 7 bases; unmatched junction nucleotides: 8. CDR3 length equals 17 residues. The CDR3 loop is CASSQESSGRIGGELFF. For the CDR3, the DNA is TGCGCCAGCAGCCAAGAAAGTAGCGGGAGGATCGGCGGGGAGCTGTTTTTT.

The genes are TRBV19 and TRBJ2-3; D gene uncertain. The CDR3 is 16 residues long. V was pared by 4 bases and J by 4 bases, with 18 bases between. The V gene's germline CDR1 is LNHDA and CDR2 SQIVND (reference sequence). In DNA, the CDR3 is TGTGCCAGTAGTACCTACAATGGCCTCTACGCAGATACGCAGTATTTT. This encodes CASSTYNGLYADTQYF.

This clone was seen a single time. This chain joins TRBV6-4 and TRBJ2-2; TRBD2 matches at 10 bases. V shed 0 bases and J 5 bases; nucleotides not matched to a gene: 0. The CDR3 loop spans 15 amino acids. Germline V gene sequence: CDR1 MRHNA, CDR2 SNTAGT. The CDR3, as DNA: TGTGCCAGCAGTGACTCTAGCGGGGGGACCGGGGAGCTGTTTTTT. It yields the protein CASSDSSGGTGELFF.

V gene TRBV29-1 combines with J gene TRBJ2-3; TRBD2 matches at 7 bases. The trim removed 8 bases at V and 2 bases at J, leaving 13 bases unmatched. This CDR3 contains 15 residues. Per the germline V gene, CDR1 is SQVTM and CDR2 is ANQGSEA. Written as DNA, the CDR3 is TGCAGCTCTAGACCCGGGACTACGTCCACAGATACGCAGTATTTT. Residues: CSSRPGTTSTDTQYF.